This TCR beta chain appears in the sequencing data of a study of tumor-infiltrating lymphocytes in glioblastoma multiforme. Looked up from germline, CDR1 is KGHSH and CDR2 is LQKENI. The CDR3 spans 13 residues. Trimming removed 2 bases at V and 3 bases at J, with 8 bases between. TCR beta libraries were built from RNA through three nested multiplex PCR rounds using modified ARM-PCR. Input was approximately 0.48 ug total RNA, reverse-transcribed with a C-beta primer. No unique molecular identifiers were described for these TCRB libraries. TCRdb re-called the multiplex PCR reads through MiXCR, storing one row per CDR3 protein. The data hold about 15,000 distinct CDR3 sequences, with around 72% observed a single time.

The V and J genes are TRBV18 and TRBJ2-7; D uncertain. Sequencing input: brain tumor tissue. The receptor was derived from a male donor with glioblastoma. The CDR3 nucleotides read TGTGCCAGCTCACCAAGTAACAACTACGAGCAGTACTTC. As protein: CASSPSNNYEQYF.